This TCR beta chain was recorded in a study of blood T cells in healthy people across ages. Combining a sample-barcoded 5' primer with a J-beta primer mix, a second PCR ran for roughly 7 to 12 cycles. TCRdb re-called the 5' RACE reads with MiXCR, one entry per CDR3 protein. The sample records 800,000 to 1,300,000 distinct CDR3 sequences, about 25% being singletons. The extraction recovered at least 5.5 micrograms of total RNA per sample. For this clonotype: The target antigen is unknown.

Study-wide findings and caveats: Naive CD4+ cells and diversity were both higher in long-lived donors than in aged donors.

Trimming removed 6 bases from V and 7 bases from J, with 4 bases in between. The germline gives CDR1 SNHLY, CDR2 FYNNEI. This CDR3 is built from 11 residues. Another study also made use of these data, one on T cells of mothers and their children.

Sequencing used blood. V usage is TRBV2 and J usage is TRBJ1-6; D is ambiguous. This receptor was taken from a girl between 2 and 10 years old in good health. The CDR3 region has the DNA TGTGCCAGCAGCGGGAATTCACCCCTCCACTTT. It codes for CASSGNSPLHF.